This passage covers 13 T cell receptor beta chains from one sample sequenced in a study of neurological immune-mediated disorders. Via MiXCR, TCRdb re-called the 5' RACE reads, giving one row per CDR3 protein. There are about 41,000 distinct CDR3 sequences in the sample; roughly 14% occur only once, and 3% to 4.5% lies in the top ten. Material for sequencing was CD4+ T cells from blood. The receptors originated from a woman aged 60-75 years with HTLV-1-associated myelopathy (HAM/TSP).

This clonotype has at least ten counts. The CDR3 is CASRVGGLAGGQGTDTQYF. In DNA, the CDR3 is TGCGCCAGCAGGGTCGGCGGACTAGCGGGGGGCCAAGGCACAGATACGCAGTATTTT. The V gene is TRBV5-1, the J gene TRBJ2-3, with TRBD2 identical over 14 bases. The CDR3 sequence is 19 residues long. CDR1 and CDR2 from the germline V gene are SGHRS and YFSETQ. V trimming: 5 bases; J trimming: 1 base; junction bases outside the gene matches: 12.

This clonotype was picked up many times. This chain joins TRBV15 and TRBJ2-1, with 8 bases lining up with TRBD2. J was trimmed by 7 bases and V by 0 bases; bases with no gene match: 5. This CDR3 is 15 amino acids long. Looked up from germline, CDR1 is LNHNV and CDR2 is YYDKDF (reference sequence). The CDR3 DNA reads TGTGCCACCAGCAGAGACACTAGCGGTGGGAATGAGCAGTTCTTC. Amino acid sequence: CATSRDTSGGNEQFF.

This clonotype has a count of ten or more. The V gene is TRBV5-1, the J gene TRBJ2-3; 8 nucleotides match TRBD2. This CDR3 comprises 15 residues. The V gene's germline CDR1 is SGHRS and CDR2 YFSETQ. Trimming removed 7 bases from V and 6 bases from J; junction bases left unmatched: 13. The CDR3 sequence: CASGQSGGGLDTQYF. CDR3 coding DNA: TGCGCCAGCGGCCAGAGCGGGGGCGGGCTGGATACGCAGTATTTT.

This clonotype was seen a few times. This sequence joins TRBV30 and TRBJ1-5; D gene unclear. The CDR3 is 14 amino acids. CDR1 and CDR2 from the germline V gene are GTSNPN and SVGIG (reference sequence). Trimming removed 1 base at V and 0 bases at J, with 7 bases between. The CDR3: CAWSGTDSNQPQHF. The CDR3 DNA reads TGTGCCTGGAGTGGGACCGATAGCAATCAGCCCCAGCATTTT.

Sample share makes this clonotype medium-sized. The chain has TRBV20-1 and TRBJ2-3; 10 nucleotides line up with TRBD1. Trimming cost V 5 bases and J 3 bases; bases outside gene matches: 8. The CDR3 extends over 15 amino acids. The germline V gene has CDR1 DFQATT and CDR2 SNEGSKA (reference sequence). DNA of the CDR3: TGCAGTGCTCCCACCCGGGACAGGGGAACAGATACGCAGTATTTT. This translates into CSAPTRDRGTDTQYF.

This clonotype was detected a few times. The CDR3 sequence: CASSEVGGNTEAFF. DNA of the CDR3: TGCGCCAGCAGTGAAGTCGGGGGCAACACTGAAGCTTTCTTT. J is TRBJ1-1 and V is TRBV10-2, with D possibly being TRBD1 (6 bases). This CDR3 comprises 14 residues. Germline CDR1 reads WSHSY; CDR2 reads SAAADI. The V and J ends lost 3 bases and 2 bases respectively, with 10 bases between them.

As for this clonotype: The junction departs from germline at one end; a sequencing error may be responsible. The chain joins TRBV12-3 or TRBV12-4 to TRBJ2-5; 8 bases map to TRBD2. The CDR3 is made up of 14 amino acids. This CDR3 reads CARSLRLASETRYF. The DNA for the CDR3 is TGTGCCAGAAGTCTCCGACTAGCGTCAGAGACCCGGTACTTC.

This clonotype was detected ten times or more. J is TRBJ2-3 and V is TRBV20-1; 7 bases are shared with TRBD2. Germline CDR1 reads DFQATT; CDR2 reads SNEGSKA (reference sequence). V was pared by 5 bases and J by 5 bases, with 7 bases of the junction left unmatched. The length of the CDR3 is 13 residues. For the CDR3, the DNA is TGCAGTGCTGGAGGACTAGGAGGAGATACGCAGTATTTT. Translated: CSAGGLGGDTQYF.

This clonotype was counted ten times or more. One base away lies a much larger clone, so this may be a sequencing read error. The chain employs TRBV18 and TRBJ2-3; D remains ambiguous. The germline gives CDR1 KGHSH, CDR2 LQKENI. The CDR3 covers 12 residues. The CDR3 nucleotides read TGTGTCAGCTCAAGAGAAGCAGATACGCAGTATTTT. This codes for CVSSREADTQYF.

This clonotype was seen ten or more times. The chain has TRBV11-2 and TRBJ1-1; 9 nucleotides line up with TRBD1. The length of the CDR3 is 14 residues. CDR1 and CDR2 (germline): SGHAT, FQNNGV. Losses at the gene ends were 6 bases for V and 4 bases for J; bases not matched to a gene: 6. CDR3 sequence reads: CASRLPGQGTEAFF. The CDR3 DNA sequence: TGTGCCAGCAGATTGCCGGGACAGGGCACTGAAGCTTTCTTT. Full variable domain (missing parts from reference TRBV11-2 and TRBJ1-1): EAGVAQSPRYKIIEKRQSVAFWCNPISGHATLYWYQQILGQGPKLLIQFQNNGVVDDSQLPKDRFSAERLKGVDSTLKIQPAKLEDSAVYLCASRLPGQGTEAFFGQGTRLTVV.

This clonotype was recorded many times. The chain is built from TRBV7-2 and TRBJ1-2; 7 nucleotides agree with TRBD1. J lost 5 bases, V lost 1 base, and 7 bases had no gene match. Per germline, CDR1 SGHTA and CDR2 FQGNSA. The CDR3 contains 15 residues. CDR3 region: CASSLGEVRGYGYTF. As DNA, the CDR3 is TGTGCCAGCAGCTTAGGAGAGGTCAGGGGGTATGGCTACACCTTC.

Many counts were recorded for this clonotype. The J gene is TRBJ1-5, the V gene TRBV6-6; 7 bases are shared with TRBD1. Trimming took 2 bases from V and 9 from J; bases not matched to a gene: 10. The CDR3 covers 15 residues. Germline V gene sequence: CDR1 MNHNY, CDR2 SVGAGI (reference sequence). The CDR3 nucleotides read TGTGCCAGCAGTTACCCTGGGACAGAAGGACGGCCCCAGCATTTT. Its protein is CASSYPGTEGRPQHF.

The rearrangement links TRBV6-4 to TRBJ1-1; no reliable D call. Germline loops: CDR1 MRHNA, CDR2 SNTAGT. The CDR3 extends over 10 amino acids. Trimming took off 8 bases at V and 6 bases at J, with 7 bases between the two ends. Here the CDR3 reads CASPVPEAFF. In DNA form, the CDR3 reads TGTGCCAGCCCGGTCCCTGAAGCTTTCTTT.